This T cell receptor (beta chain) was found in a study of blood T cell repertoires in COVID-19 (dated by TCRdb to between 2020 and 2021). Broadly, across the study: Collaborator samples came from the United States, Italy and Spain and covered acute and convalescent phases of COVID-19. A freely available public database, intended as a resource for researchers studying the immune response to SARS-CoV-2, is where the repertoires were released. Samples came from the ongoing ImmuneRACE study (first 160 participants) plus 1,254 subjects from 6 global collaborators. The prospective study material was composed of cDNA or gDNA derived from T cells, B-cell-depleted T cells, or PBMCs. Sample metadata almost always included a de-identified subject ID, COVID-19 status, age in years and sex. Where available, HLA class I and class II types were obtained from metadata supplied by the sample provider rather than from assay-based typing. Deeply sampled blood TCRbeta repertoires from subjects exposed to, actively infected with, or recovered from COVID-19 were included in the dataset.

The immunoSEQ Assay, a bias-controlled multiplex PCR, was used to amplify TCRbeta CDR3 regions from genomic DNA. As for the authors' bioinformatics: The number of nucleated cells in each sample was estimated by amplification of reference gene primers within the assay. To quantify the absolute abundance of each unique TCRbeta CDR3 rearrangement, sequence reads were collapsed and filtered. For each sample, productive Simpson clonality was calculated as the square root of Simpson's diversity index across productive rearrangements. The clones in this table, taken by TCRdb from immuneACCESS, are in-frame only. Not every clone is retained; where verified, under half of the shortfall comes from an unresolved V gene, and the cause of the rest is unknown. V, J and clone size are those of that table, while D and trimming were read from the DNA. This sample holds some 240,000 clones; about 78% were observed only once. Of the sample, approximately 6.6% falls within the top ten clones.

Whole blood was collected in K2EDTA tubes by collaborating institutions according to the institutions' own protocols. Collaborator samples were shipped for TCRbeta analysis as frozen whole blood, isolated PBMCs, or DNA extracted from either sample type. Broader findings and caveats from the paper: The quantity of clinical and demographic metadata differed by source and by participant and was supplied without curation.

From the cysteine up to the phenylalanine, the CDR3 has a length of 16 residues. Only the CDR3 DNA stays, 48 bases, in frame from base 1. Reading the germline V gene gives CDR1 MDHEN and CDR2 SYDVKM. Trimming takes 4 bases off V and 0 bases off J; junction bases not matched to a gene: 8. Of note for this clone: Its target antigen remains unknown. Base qualities were left out, and no much larger clone turns up one base away.

The V and J segments used are TRBV28 and TRBJ1-2; TRBD1 matches 7 bases in the middle. The receptor was derived from a woman in her 70s with acute or convalescent COVID-19. Sequenced material: peripheral blood. CDR3 reads: CASSSTGDQANYGYTF. The sequenced DNA: TGTGCCAGCAGTTCCACAGGGGATCAAGCTAACTATGGCTACACCTTC.